A selection of T cell receptor beta chains follows, all from one sample in a study of OX40 agonist ivuxolimab in advanced cancers. Assay: immunoSEQ multiplex PCR; the TCRdb copy retains only in-frame clones and omits some. The sample yields just under 95,000 clones, about nine tenths seen once. Sequenced material: CD4+ or CD8+ T cells sorted from blood, taken in a trial of the OX40 agonist ivuxolimab. These receptors originate from an adult with an advanced solid tumor such as melanoma, head and neck, liver or kidney cancer. CDR3s leave out the opening cysteine and the closing phenylalanine or tryptophan. The order of the fields is J gene, V gene, CDR3 protein.

j_call: TRBJ2-5
v_call: TRBV4-1
cdr3_aa: ASSGGDSLKETQY

j_call: TRBJ1-5
v_call: TRBV27
cdr3_aa: ASSLGIWPPFRTQENQPQH

j_call: TRBJ2-7
v_call: TRBV5-1
cdr3_aa: ASSTGTGPYEQY

j_call: TRBJ2-4
v_call: TRBV13
cdr3_aa: ASSTRQLAKNIQY

j_call: TRBJ2-1
v_call: TRBV19
cdr3_aa: ASSISRTSYNEQF

j_call: TRBJ2-1
v_call: TRBV5-4
cdr3_aa: ASSPAVRQTHYNEQF

j_call: TRBJ1-2
v_call: TRBV19
cdr3_aa: ASSIWGSGYGYT

j_call: TRBJ2-1
v_call: TRBV7-9
cdr3_aa: ASSSLAAYNEQF

j_call: TRBJ2-3
v_call: TRBV2
cdr3_aa: ASSDGQGDTQY

j_call: TRBJ1-5
v_call: TRBV27
cdr3_aa: ASSLFAFGPANQPQH

j_call: TRBJ1-1
v_call: TRBV19
cdr3_aa: ASTRTGDPEAF

j_call: TRBJ1-5
v_call: TRBV29-1
cdr3_aa: SFATESNQPQH

j_call: TRBJ1-4
v_call: TRBV5-4
cdr3_aa: ASSLAGAATNEKLF

j_call: TRBJ1-3
v_call: TRBV7-8
cdr3_aa: ASSWTGAGNTIY